This TCR beta chain was documented in a study of T-cell reconstitution after alpha-beta-depleted transplantation in children. Germline V CDR1 and CDR2: SGHRS, YFSETQ. The CDR3 is 12 residues long. Study-level results: Surviving thymic progenitors and recipient T cells were the source of high TCRbeta diversity at day 60 in some patients. Reportedly, roughly two months post-transplant, alpha-beta T cells arose from several hundred expanded graft clones. When one year had passed after transplant, most T-cell counts and diversity came from newly produced T cells.

On this clonotype: The target antigen is unknown. Compared with germline, one end of the junction differs, possibly owing to a read error.

During its preparation, the TCRbeta library received unique molecular identifiers. MiXCR, run by TCRdb on the PCR reads, gives a single entry per CDR3 protein. This table has 670,000 or so distinct CDR3 sequences, around 13% appearing once. The source is a girl aged 2-15 years with congenital amegakaryocytic thrombocytopenia, due to receive a stem cell transplant. The chain is built from TRBV5-1 and TRBJ2-1; D gene unclear. The source was PBMCs, collected before TCRalphabeta/CD19-depleted stem cell transplant. CDR3: CASSLGFDEQSF. The DNA of the CDR3 is TGCGCCAGCAGCTTAGGATTTGATGAGCAGTCCTTC.